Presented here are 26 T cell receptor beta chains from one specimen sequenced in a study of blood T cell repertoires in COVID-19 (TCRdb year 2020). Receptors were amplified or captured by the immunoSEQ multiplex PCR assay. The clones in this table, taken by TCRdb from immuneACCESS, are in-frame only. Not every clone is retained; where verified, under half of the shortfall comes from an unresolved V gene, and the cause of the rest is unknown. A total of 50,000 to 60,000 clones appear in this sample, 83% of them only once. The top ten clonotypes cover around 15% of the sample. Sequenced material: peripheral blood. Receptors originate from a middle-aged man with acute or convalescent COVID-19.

CDR3 DNA sequence: TGTGCCAGCAGTATACAGGGTTTGGGCACTGAAGCTTTCTTT. It encodes CASSIQGLGTEAFF. The rearrangement links TRBV6-5 to TRBJ1-1, with D maybe TRBD1 (6 bases). The V gene lost 5 bases and the J gene lost 4 bases, with 14 bases spanning the gap. The CDR3 runs to 14 residues. Per the germline V gene, CDR1 is MNHEY and CDR2 is SVGAGI.

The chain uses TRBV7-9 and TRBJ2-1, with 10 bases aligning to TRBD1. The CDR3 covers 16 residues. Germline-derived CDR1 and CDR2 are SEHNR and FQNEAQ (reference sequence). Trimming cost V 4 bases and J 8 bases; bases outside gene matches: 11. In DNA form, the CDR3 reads TGTGCCAGCAGCTCAATCTGGGACAGGGGTGGTGATGAGCAGTTCTTC. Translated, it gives CASSSIWDRGGDEQFF.

The CDR3 loop is CASSQGDDTIYF. Here the CDR3 DNA reads TGTGCCAGCTCCCAGGGGGACGACACCATATATTTT. The genes are TRBV6-5 and TRBJ1-3; 7 nucleotides align to TRBD1. Germline V gives CDR1 MNHEY, CDR2 SVGAGI. CDR3 length: 12 amino acids. V lost 8 bases and J lost 8; bases outside the gene matches: 6.

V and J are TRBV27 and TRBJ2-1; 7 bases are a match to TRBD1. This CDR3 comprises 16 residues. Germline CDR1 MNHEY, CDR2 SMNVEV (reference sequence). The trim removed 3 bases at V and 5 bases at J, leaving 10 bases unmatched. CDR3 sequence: CASSFGRGSINNEQFF. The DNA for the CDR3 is TGTGCCAGCAGTTTTGGCAGGGGGTCGATAAACAATGAGCAGTTCTTC.

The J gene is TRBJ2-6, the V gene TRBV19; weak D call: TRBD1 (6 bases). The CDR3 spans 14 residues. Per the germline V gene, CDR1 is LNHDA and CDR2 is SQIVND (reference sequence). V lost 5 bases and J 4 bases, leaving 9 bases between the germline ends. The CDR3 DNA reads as TGTGCCAGTAGTCCAGGGGACGGGGCCAACGTCCTGACTTTC. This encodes CASSPGDGANVLTF.

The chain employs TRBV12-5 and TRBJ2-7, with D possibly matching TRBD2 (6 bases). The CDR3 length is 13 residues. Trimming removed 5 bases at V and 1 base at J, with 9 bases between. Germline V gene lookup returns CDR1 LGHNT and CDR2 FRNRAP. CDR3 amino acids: CASGPTSSYEQYF. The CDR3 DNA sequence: TGTGCTAGTGGTCCGACTAGTTCCTACGAGCAGTACTTC.

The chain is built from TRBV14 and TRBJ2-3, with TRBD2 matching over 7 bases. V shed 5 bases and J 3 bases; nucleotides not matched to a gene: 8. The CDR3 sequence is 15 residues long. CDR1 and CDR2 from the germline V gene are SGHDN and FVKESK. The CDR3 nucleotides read TGTGCCAGCAGCTCCGCGTCGGGGGGTACAGATACGCAGTATTTT. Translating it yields CASSSASGGTDTQYF. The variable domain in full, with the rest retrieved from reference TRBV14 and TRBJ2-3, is EAGVTQFPSHSVIEKGQTVTLRCDPISGHDNLYWYRRVMGKEIKFLLHFVKESKQDESGMPNNRFLAERTGGTYSTLKVQPAELEDSGVYFCASSSASGGTDTQYFGPGTRLTVL.

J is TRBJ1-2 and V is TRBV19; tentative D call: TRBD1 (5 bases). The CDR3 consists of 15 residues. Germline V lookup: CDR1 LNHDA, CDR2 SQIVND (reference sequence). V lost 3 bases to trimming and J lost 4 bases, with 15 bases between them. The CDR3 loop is CASSMSAQGIYGYTF. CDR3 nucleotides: TGTGCCAGTAGTATGAGCGCGCAGGGTATCTATGGCTACACCTTC.

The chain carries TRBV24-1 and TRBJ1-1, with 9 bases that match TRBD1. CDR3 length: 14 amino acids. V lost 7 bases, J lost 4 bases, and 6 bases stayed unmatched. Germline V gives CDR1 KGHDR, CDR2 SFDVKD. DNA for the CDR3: TGTGCCACCAGGGGGGACAGGGAGGGCACTGAAGCTTTCTTT. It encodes CATRGDREGTEAFF.

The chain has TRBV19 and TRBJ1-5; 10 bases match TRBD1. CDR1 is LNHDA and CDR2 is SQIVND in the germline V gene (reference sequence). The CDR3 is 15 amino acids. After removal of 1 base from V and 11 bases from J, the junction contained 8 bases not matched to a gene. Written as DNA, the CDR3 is TGTGCCAGTAGTATAGTCGGACAGGGGGAGAGAGCCCAGCATTTT. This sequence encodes CASSIVGQGERAQHF.

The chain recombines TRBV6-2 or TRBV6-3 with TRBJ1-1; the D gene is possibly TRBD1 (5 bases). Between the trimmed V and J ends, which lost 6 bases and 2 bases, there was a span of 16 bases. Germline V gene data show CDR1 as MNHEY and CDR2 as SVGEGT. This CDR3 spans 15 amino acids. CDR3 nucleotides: TGTGCCAGCAGCGCCGCGGGCGGGGGAAACACTGAAGCTTTCTTT. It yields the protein CASSAAGGGNTEAFF.

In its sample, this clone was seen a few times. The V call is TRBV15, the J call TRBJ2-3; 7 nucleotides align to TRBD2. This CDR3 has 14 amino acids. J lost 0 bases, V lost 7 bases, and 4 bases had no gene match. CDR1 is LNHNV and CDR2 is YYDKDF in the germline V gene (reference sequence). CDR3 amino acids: CATNRGGSTDTQYF. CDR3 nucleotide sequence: TGTGCCACCAACCGCGGGGGTAGCACAGATACGCAGTATTTT.

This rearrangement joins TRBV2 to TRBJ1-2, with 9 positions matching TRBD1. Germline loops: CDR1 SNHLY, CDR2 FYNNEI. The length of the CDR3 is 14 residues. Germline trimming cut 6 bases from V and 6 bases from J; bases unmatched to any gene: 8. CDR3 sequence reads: CASSVTGGANGYTF. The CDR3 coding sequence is TGTGCCAGCAGCGTGACAGGGGGGGCAAATGGCTACACCTTC.

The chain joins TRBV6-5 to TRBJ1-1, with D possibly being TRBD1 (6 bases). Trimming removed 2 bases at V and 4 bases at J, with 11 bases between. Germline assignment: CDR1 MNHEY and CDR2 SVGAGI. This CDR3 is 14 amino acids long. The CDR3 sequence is CASSYRRDITEAFF. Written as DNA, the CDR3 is TGTGCCAGCAGTTACCGTCGGGACATCACTGAAGCTTTCTTT.

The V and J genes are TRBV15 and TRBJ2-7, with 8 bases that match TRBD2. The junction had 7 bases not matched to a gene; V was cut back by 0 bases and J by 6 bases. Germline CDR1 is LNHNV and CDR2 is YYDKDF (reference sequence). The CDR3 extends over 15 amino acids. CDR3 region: CATSRDFGGRLEQYF. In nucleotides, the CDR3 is TGTGCCACCAGCAGAGATTTTGGCGGGAGGCTCGAGCAGTACTTC.

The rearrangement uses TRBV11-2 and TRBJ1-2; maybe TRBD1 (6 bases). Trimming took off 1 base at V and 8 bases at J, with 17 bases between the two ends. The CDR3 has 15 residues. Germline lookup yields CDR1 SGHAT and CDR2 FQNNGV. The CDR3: CASSLVRGKGDGYTF. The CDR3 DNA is TGTGCCAGCAGCTTAGTTAGGGGAAAGGGGGACGGCTACACCTTC.

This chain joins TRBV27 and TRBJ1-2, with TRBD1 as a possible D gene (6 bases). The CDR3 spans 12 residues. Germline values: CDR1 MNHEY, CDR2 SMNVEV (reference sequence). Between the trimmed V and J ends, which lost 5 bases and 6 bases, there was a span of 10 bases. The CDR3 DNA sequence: TGTGCCAGCAGTGAGGGGGTACATGGCTACACCTTC. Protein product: CASSEGVHGYTF.

CDR3: CASSQGWTSYEQYF. In DNA, the CDR3 is TGTGCCAGCAGCCAAGGATGGACATCCTACGAGCAGTACTTC. The chain links TRBV4-2 to TRBJ2-7; D is possibly TRBD1 (5 bases). The CDR3 is 14 amino acids. With 1 base removed from V and 1 base from J, the gap between germline ends came to 8 bases. CDR1 is LGHNA and CDR2 is YNFKEQ in the germline V gene.

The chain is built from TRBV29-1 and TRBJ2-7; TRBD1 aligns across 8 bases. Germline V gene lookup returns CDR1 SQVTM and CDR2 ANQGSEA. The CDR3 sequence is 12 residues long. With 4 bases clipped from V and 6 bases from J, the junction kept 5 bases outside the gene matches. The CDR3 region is CSVGAGGGEQYF. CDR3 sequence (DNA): TGCAGCGTTGGGGCAGGGGGCGGCGAGCAGTACTTC.

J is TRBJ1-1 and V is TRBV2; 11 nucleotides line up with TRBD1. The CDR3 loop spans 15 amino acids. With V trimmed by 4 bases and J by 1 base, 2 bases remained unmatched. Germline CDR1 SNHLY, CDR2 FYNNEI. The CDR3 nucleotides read TGTGCCAGCAGTGTAGGACAGGGGGCGAACACTGAAGCTTTCTTT. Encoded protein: CASSVGQGANTEAFF.

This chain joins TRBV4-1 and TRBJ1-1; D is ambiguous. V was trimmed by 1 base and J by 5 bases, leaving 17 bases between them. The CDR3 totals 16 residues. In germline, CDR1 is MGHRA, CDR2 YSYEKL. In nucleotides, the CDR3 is TGCGCCAGCAGCCAAGGCGGTACCGGGGAAGGGACTGAAGCTTTCTTT. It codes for CASSQGGTGEGTEAFF.

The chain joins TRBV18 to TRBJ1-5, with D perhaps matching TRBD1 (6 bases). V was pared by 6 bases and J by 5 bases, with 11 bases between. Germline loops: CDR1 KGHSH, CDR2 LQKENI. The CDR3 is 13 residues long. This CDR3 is CASSPGEDQPQHF. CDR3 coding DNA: TGTGCCAGCTCCCCAGGGGAGGATCAGCCCCAGCATTTT. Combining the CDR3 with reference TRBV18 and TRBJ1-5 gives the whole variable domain NAGVMQNPRHLVRRRGQEARLRCSPMKGHSHVYWYRQLPEEGLKFMVYLQKENIIDESGMPKERFSAEFPKEGPSILRIQQVVRGDSAAYFCASSPGEDQPQHFGDGTRLSIL.

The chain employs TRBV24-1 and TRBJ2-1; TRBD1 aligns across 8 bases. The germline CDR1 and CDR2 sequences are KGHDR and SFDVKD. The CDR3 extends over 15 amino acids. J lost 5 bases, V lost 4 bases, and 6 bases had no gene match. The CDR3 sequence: CATSEGQGRDNEQFF. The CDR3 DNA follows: TGTGCCACCAGTGAAGGACAGGGACGCGACAATGAGCAGTTCTTC.

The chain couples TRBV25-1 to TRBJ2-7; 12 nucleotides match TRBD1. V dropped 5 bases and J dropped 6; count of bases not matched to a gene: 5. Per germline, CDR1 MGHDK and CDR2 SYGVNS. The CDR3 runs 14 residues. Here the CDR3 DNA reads TGTGCCAGCAGTTCCGGGACAGGGGGCTCCGAGCAGTACTTC. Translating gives CASSSGTGGSEQYF.

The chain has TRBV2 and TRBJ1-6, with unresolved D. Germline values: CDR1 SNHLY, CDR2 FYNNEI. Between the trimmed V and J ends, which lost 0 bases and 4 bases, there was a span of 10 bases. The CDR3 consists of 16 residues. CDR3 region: CASSEAWGGYNSPLHF. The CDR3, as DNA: TGTGCCAGCAGTGAAGCGTGGGGAGGATATAATTCACCCCTCCACTTT. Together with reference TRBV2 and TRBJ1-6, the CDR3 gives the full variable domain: EPEVTQTPSHQVTQMGQEVILRCVPISNHLYFYWYRQILGQKVEFLVSFYNNEISEKSEIFDDQFSVERPDGSNFTLKIRSTKLEDSAMYFCASSEAWGGYNSPLHFGNGTRLTVT.

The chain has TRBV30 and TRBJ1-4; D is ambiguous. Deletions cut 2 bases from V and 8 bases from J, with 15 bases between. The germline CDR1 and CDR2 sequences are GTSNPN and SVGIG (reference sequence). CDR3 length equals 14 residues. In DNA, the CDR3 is TGTGCCTGGAGTCCCGGAGGGAGAGGGGAAAAACTGTTTTTT. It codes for CAWSPGGRGEKLFF.